This TCR beta chain was captured in a study of neurological immune-mediated disorders. Findings of the study overall: Sharing of CDR3 amino acid sequences among expanded clones across subjects was absent, suggesting private repertoires in all groups. TCR clonal expansion peaked in HTLV-1-associated myelopathy patients and was lowest in multiple sclerosis patients.

Sorted libraries came from about a million CD4+ or CD8+ T cells. Germline loops: CDR1 MNHEY, CDR2 SMNVEV (reference sequence). V was cut by 3 bases and J by 10 bases, with 10 bases left in between. The CDR3 consists of 12 residues. The making of cDNA relied on 5'RACE with 10-nucleotide random UMIs. TCRdb ran MiXCR on the 5' RACE reads and lists one entry per CDR3 protein. The sample lists more than 15,000 distinct CDR3 sequences, 3.5% seen once, with 20% to 25% in the top ten. Many counts were recorded for this clonotype. Its antigen is not known. V is TRBV27 and J is TRBJ2-1, with D hard to call. Sample: CD8+ T cells from blood. The sequence was obtained from a woman between 35 and 50 years old in good health. The CDR3 sequence: CASSFSGNEQFF. For the CDR3, the DNA is TGTGCCAGCAGTTTCTCAGGCAACGAGCAGTTCTTC.